This T cell receptor (beta chain) was identified in a study of shared clonotypes between healthy human individuals. This clone occurred a few times. Its antigen is currently unknown. In the authors' workflow: Without quality scores, immunoSEQ junctional reads could not be filtered like full-length reads. This table comes from immunoSEQ multiplex PCR, and its TCRdb copy is limited to in-frame clones, with some not included. From that table come the V and J calls and clone size; the DNA was used to work out D and trimming. Of 850,000 to 1,200,000 clones listed, 75% are singletons. Whole-study findings and limits: Clonotype sharing across several donors was observed for around 5% of naive CD4 clonotypes.

Germline values: CDR1 GTSNPN, CDR2 SVGIG (reference sequence). The V and J ends lost 4 bases and 5 bases respectively, with 12 bases between them. The CDR3 is 13 amino acids. A CD45RA+ naive subset and a CD45RA-negative memory subset were split from CD4+ cells. The rearrangement links TRBV30 to TRBJ2-1; the D gene is possibly TRBD2 (6 bases). The TCR was taken from a man in his late teens or twenties in good health. The sample was memory CD4+ T cells sorted from blood. Subset described: CD45RA-negative fraction. Here the CDR3 reads CAWTRGNDNEQFF. In DNA, the CDR3 is TGTGCCTGGACCCGCGGGAACGACAATGAGCAGTTCTTC. Filled out from reference TRBV30 and TRBJ2-1, the complete variable domain reads SQTIHQWPATLVQPVGSPLSLECTVEGTSNPNLYWYRQAAGRGLQLLFYSVGIGQISSEVPQNLSASRPQDRQFILSSKKLLLSDSGFYLCAWTRGNDNEQFFGPGTRLTVL.